Listed below are T cell receptor beta chains from one sample, sequenced in a study of response to subunit inactivated influenza vaccine. One entry per CDR3 protein results from TCRdb running MiXCR on the RT-PCR reads. The sample has around 520,000 distinct CDR3 sequences, 12% seen once. The sequencing here drew on PBMCs from blood, taken on the day of vaccination. All receptors derive from a man over 45 who received an inactivated influenza vaccine. Each CDR3 is given with its conserved first and last residue. A D gene is named only where the DNA matches it firmly. Rows give clone size only sometimes, using once, few, many, or a class for an expanded clone.

CDR3 length: 16
clone size: NA
J gene: TRBJ2-1
D gene: TRBD2
V gene: TRBV15
CDR3 protein: CATSGGLAHQDNEQFF
CDR3 DNA: TGTGCCACCAGCGGGGGACTAGCTCATCAAGACAATGAGCAGTTCTTC

CDR3 length: 13
clone size: few
J gene: TRBJ2-7
D gene: NA
V gene: TRBV12-3/TRBV12-4
CDR3 protein: CASSGQVGGEQYF
CDR3 DNA: TGTGCCAGCAGCGGACAGGTCGGGGGGGAGCAGTACTTC

CDR3 length: 17
clone size: many
J gene: TRBJ1-3
D gene: NA
V gene: TRBV12-3/TRBV12-4
CDR3 protein: CASTSRLGQNSGNTIYF
CDR3 DNA: TGTGCCAGCACTTCCCGATTGGGGCAGAACTCTGGAAACACCATATATTTT

CDR3 length: 16
clone size: few
J gene: TRBJ2-3
D gene: TRBD2
V gene: TRBV20-1
CDR3 protein: CSARGPLAGNQDTQYF
CDR3 DNA: TGCAGTGCTAGAGGGCCACTAGCGGGGAATCAAGATACGCAGTATTTT

CDR3 length: 14
clone size: NA
J gene: TRBJ2-2
D gene: NA
V gene: TRBV2
CDR3 protein: CASTPGHNTGELFF
CDR3 DNA: TGTGCCAGCACCCCGGGACACAACACCGGGGAGCTGTTTTTT

CDR3 length: 13
clone size: NA
J gene: TRBJ1-1
D gene: NA
V gene: TRBV27
CDR3 protein: CASSFGMGTEAFF
CDR3 DNA: TGTGCCAGCAGTTTCGGCATGGGCACTGAAGCTTTCTTT

CDR3 length: 14
clone size: few
J gene: TRBJ1-2
D gene: NA
V gene: TRBV7-9
CDR3 protein: CASSLIGQEGGYTF
CDR3 DNA: TGTGCCAGCAGCTTAATAGGCCAGGAAGGTGGCTACACCTTC

CDR3 length: 15
clone size: NA
J gene: TRBJ1-4
D gene: NA
V gene: TRBV20-1
CDR3 protein: CSASLGARDVGKLFF
CDR3 DNA: TGCAGTGCTAGTTTGGGGGCGCGGGATGTTGGAAAACTGTTTTTT

CDR3 length: 16
clone size: many
J gene: TRBJ1-1
D gene: NA
V gene: TRBV5-1
CDR3 protein: CASSPSGAWENTEAFF
CDR3 DNA: TGCGCCAGCAGCCCGTCAGGGGCGTGGGAGAACACTGAAGCTTTCTTT

CDR3 length: 16
clone size: few
J gene: TRBJ2-1
D gene: TRBD2
V gene: TRBV27
CDR3 protein: CASSLLEREGYNEQFF
CDR3 DNA: TGTGCCAGCAGTTTATTGGAGCGGGAGGGATACAATGAGCAGTTCTTC

CDR3 length: 17
clone size: NA
J gene: TRBJ2-2
D gene: TRBD2
V gene: TRBV4-2
CDR3 protein: CASSPTSGGLNTGELFF
CDR3 DNA: TGTGCCAGCAGCCCTACTAGCGGGGGCCTGAACACCGGGGAGCTGTTTTTT

CDR3 length: 16
clone size: NA
J gene: TRBJ2-2
D gene: TRBD2
V gene: TRBV9
CDR3 protein: CASSLPGGPGTGELFF
CDR3 DNA: TGTGCCAGCAGCCTTCCGGGGGGGCCGGGGACCGGGGAGCTGTTTTTT

CDR3 length: 16
clone size: once
J gene: TRBJ1-6
D gene: NA
V gene: TRBV7-3
CDR3 protein: CASSCPPKRVRSPLHF
CDR3 DNA: TGTGCCAGCAGCTGCCCCCCTAAAAGGGTCCGTTCACCCCTCCACTTT

CDR3 length: 14
clone size: NA
J gene: TRBJ1-2
D gene: NA
V gene: TRBV6-2/TRBV6-3
CDR3 protein: CASSKKGLSYGYTF
CDR3 DNA: TGTGCCAGCAGTAAGAAAGGCCTGTCCTATGGCTACACCTTC

CDR3 length: 15
clone size: few
J gene: TRBJ2-2
D gene: NA
V gene: TRBV5-1
CDR3 protein: CASSLRGEVTGELFF
CDR3 DNA: TGCGCCAGCAGCTTGAGAGGGGAGGTCACCGGGGAGCTGTTTTTT

CDR3 length: 15
clone size: many
J gene: TRBJ2-3
D gene: TRBD2
V gene: TRBV28
CDR3 protein: CASSFLAGGVDTQYF
CDR3 DNA: TGTGCCAGCAGTTTTCTAGCGGGAGGAGTAGATACGCAGTATTTT

CDR3 length: 14
clone size: NA
J gene: TRBJ2-1
D gene: TRBD2
V gene: TRBV29-1
CDR3 protein: CSVELAGEENEQFF
CDR3 DNA: TGCAGCGTTGAGTTAGCGGGAGAGGAGAATGAGCAGTTCTTC

CDR3 length: 12
clone size: NA
J gene: TRBJ2-3
D gene: NA
V gene: TRBV7-3
CDR3 protein: CASSLGQNTQYF
CDR3 DNA: TGTGCCAGCAGCTTAGGGCAAAATACGCAGTATTTT

CDR3 length: 11
clone size: NA
J gene: TRBJ1-2
D gene: NA
V gene: TRBV6-2/TRBV6-3
CDR3 protein: CASSYDYGYTF
CDR3 DNA: TGTGCCAGCAGTTATGACTATGGCTACACCTTC

CDR3 length: 17
clone size: few
J gene: TRBJ1-1
D gene: TRBD1
V gene: TRBV20-1
CDR3 protein: CSARGDRASLGNTEAFF
CDR3 DNA: TGCAGTGCTAGAGGGGACAGGGCTTCCCTAGGGAACACTGAAGCTTTCTTT

CDR3 length: 15
clone size: NA
J gene: TRBJ2-7
D gene: TRBD2
V gene: TRBV10-3
CDR3 protein: CAISDSGLVLGEQYF
CDR3 DNA: TGTGCCATCAGTGACTCGGGACTAGTCTTAGGCGAGCAGTACTTC

CDR3 length: 17
clone size: NA
J gene: TRBJ1-1
D gene: NA
V gene: TRBV5-1
CDR3 protein: CASSLAGGKGWNTEAFF
CDR3 DNA: TGCGCCAGCAGCTTGGCCGGAGGAAAAGGGTGGAACACTGAAGCTTTCTTT

CDR3 length: 15
clone size: NA
J gene: TRBJ2-3
D gene: TRBD2
V gene: TRBV5-1
CDR3 protein: CASSLTRGGLDTQYF
CDR3 DNA: TGCGCCAGCAGCTTGACACGGGGGGGCTTGGATACGCAGTATTTT

CDR3 length: 16
clone size: few
J gene: TRBJ2-6
D gene: NA
V gene: TRBV5-5
CDR3 protein: CASSLVGISGANVLTF
CDR3 DNA: TGTGCCAGCAGCTTGGTAGGCATCTCTGGGGCCAACGTCCTGACTTTC

CDR3 length: 15
clone size: few
J gene: TRBJ2-5
D gene: TRBD1
V gene: TRBV28
CDR3 protein: CATSTGGPVRETQYF
CDR3 DNA: TGTGCCACCTCGACAGGGGGCCCGGTTAGGGAGACCCAGTACTTC

CDR3 length: 15
clone size: NA
J gene: TRBJ2-1
D gene: TRBD2
V gene: TRBV20-1
CDR3 protein: CSAHLLAGGYNEQFF
CDR3 DNA: TGCAGTGCACACTTACTAGCGGGGGGATACAATGAGCAGTTCTTC

CDR3 length: 14
clone size: few
J gene: TRBJ2-7
D gene: TRBD2
V gene: TRBV29-1
CDR3 protein: CSVEERTRGDEQYF
CDR3 DNA: TGCAGCGTTGAAGAACGCACCCGGGGGGACGAGCAGTACTTC